These T cell receptor beta chains were read from a single sample in a study of T cells in localized non-small cell lung cancer. The data were produced by immunoSEQ multiplex PCR, yet TCRdb's version contains in-frame clones alone and is incomplete. The table has about 39,000 clones, more than 75% seen once; the top ten hold under 45%. The specimen was PBMCs, collected before any cancer treatment. The receptors stem from a woman aged 40 to 75 with stage II squamous cell lung carcinoma. Both conserved end residues are part of each CDR3. The D gene is left open where the match is weak. Not all rows give a size; the values are once, few, many and, for expanded clones, a class.

j_call,v_call,d_call,clone_size,cdr3_nt,cdr3_aa
TRBJ1-2,TRBV5-1,NA,NA,TGCGCCAGCAGCTTAGGGAATTCCGTCAATGGCTACACCTTC,CASSLGNSVNGYTF
TRBJ1-2,TRBV10-1,NA,NA,TGCGCCAGCAGTGATGGCAGCTATGGCTACACCTTC,CASSDGSYGYTF
TRBJ2-1,TRBV4-1,TRBD1,once,TGCGCCAGCAGCCAAGCCAGGGGGCATTATAATGAGCAGTTCTTC,CASSQARGHYNEQFF
TRBJ1-1,TRBV28,NA,NA,TGTGCCAGCAGTGCACCCAATTCTGAGAACACTGAAGCTTTCTTT,CASSAPNSENTEAFF
TRBJ2-2,TRBV5-4,NA,NA,TGTGCCAGCAGCTTGGGACTAGACACCGGGGAGCTGTTTTTT,CASSLGLDTGELFF
TRBJ1-5,TRBV4-1,NA,once,TGCGCCAGCAGCCCAGGGGATAGCAATCAGCCCCAGCATTTT,CASSPGDSNQPQHF
TRBJ2-3,TRBV5-1,TRBD2,NA,TGCGCCAGCAGCGACATAATAGCGGGAGGTACCACAGATACGCAGTATTTT,CASSDIIAGGTTDTQYF
TRBJ2-3,TRBV14,TRBD2,NA,TGTGCCAGCAGCCCAGGGCGGGGGGCCACGGATACGCAGTATTTT,CASSPGRGATDTQYF
TRBJ2-1,TRBV5-1,TRBD2,NA,TGCGCCAGCAGCTTGAATCCGGGAGGGCCGAATGAGCAGTTCTTC,CASSLNPGGPNEQFF
TRBJ2-1,TRBV6-5,TRBD2,few,TGTGCCAGCAAATGGAGCGGGGACAATGAGCAGTTCTTC,CASKWSGDNEQFF
TRBJ1-1,TRBV28,TRBD1,once,TGTGCCAGTTCGACAGGGCTCACTGAAGCTTTCTTT,CASSTGLTEAFF
TRBJ1-1,TRBV5-1,TRBD1,NA,TGCGCCAGCAGCTTGGGCGACAGGGAGCTCGATGAAGCTTTCTTT,CASSLGDRELDEAFF
TRBJ1-2,TRBV29-1,NA,NA,TGCAGCGTTGAACTCCCCAGCACCTATGATGGCTACACCTTC,CSVELPSTYDGYTF
TRBJ2-1,TRBV28,TRBD1,NA,TGTGCCAGCAGGGGGGGCAGGGGGCTCTACAATGAGCAGTTCTTC,CASRGGRGLYNEQFF
TRBJ2-2,TRBV7-2,NA,NA,TGTGCCAGCAGCGTAACTAGCTCGGCCGGGGAGCTGTTTTTT,CASSVTSSAGELFF
TRBJ2-3,TRBV2,TRBD1,NA,TGTGCCAGCAGTTCGGGACAGGGTGCCGATACGCAGTATTTT,CASSSGQGADTQYF
TRBJ2-6,TRBV6-4,NA,NA,TGTGCCAGCAGTGACTTAGGGGACTCTGGGGCCAACGTCCTGACTTTC,CASSDLGDSGANVLTF
TRBJ1-1,TRBV6-1,TRBD1,NA,TGTGCCAGCAGCCTAGGACAGGGAGGAACTGAAGCTTTCTTT,CASSLGQGGTEAFF
TRBJ1-2,TRBV28,TRBD1,NA,TGTGCCAGCCACGCTCTCCACAGGGGGCGCAAAATTGGGAACTATGGCTACACCTTC,CASHALHRGRKIGNYGYTF
TRBJ2-1,TRBV10-3,TRBD2,NA,TGTGCCATCAGTACTAGCGGCCCTAGCTCCTACAATGAGCAGTTCTTC,CAISTSGPSSYNEQFF
TRBJ1-1,TRBV7-9,NA,NA,TGTGCCAGCAGCTTAAATGGGGCCCCGAACACTGAAGCTTTCTTT,CASSLNGAPNTEAFF
TRBJ2-3,TRBV5-8,NA,NA,TGTGCCAGCAGCTTGGCCCCCCAGAACACAGATACGCAGTATTTT,CASSLAPQNTDTQYF
TRBJ2-5,TRBV7-2,TRBD2,NA,TGTGCCAGCAGCTTAGCCGGACTAGCGCGCTCTCGATTAGGAGAGACCCAGTACTTC,CASSLAGLARSRLGETQYF
TRBJ1-5,TRBV28,NA,NA,TGTGCCAGCAGTTTATTGCGACAGTATAGCAATCAGCCCCAGCATTTT,CASSLLRQYSNQPQHF
TRBJ1-2,TRBV19,NA,NA,TGTGCCAGTAGTATAGATGCCAACTATGGGAATGGCTACACCTTC,CASSIDANYGNGYTF
TRBJ2-1,TRBV10-2,TRBD1,NA,TGCGCCAGCAGACCCCGACAGGGTGAGCAGTTCTTC,CASRPRQGEQFF
TRBJ1-4,TRBV27,NA,NA,TGTGCCAGCAGGGGAGTTGCAGCTAATGAAAAACTGTTTTTT,CASRGVAANEKLFF
TRBJ1-1,TRBV11-3,NA,NA,TGTGCCAGTAGCTATAGACAGAACACTGAAGCTTTCTTT,CASSYRQNTEAFF
TRBJ2-3,TRBV28,NA,once,TGTGCCAGCAGTTCGGGCAGCGTAACAGAAGATACGCAGTATTTT,CASSSGSVTEDTQYF
TRBJ1-3,TRBV6-5,NA,NA,TGTGCCAGCAGTTACGGGTCAGGAAACACCATATATTTT,CASSYGSGNTIYF
TRBJ2-5,TRBV7-9,TRBD1,NA,TGTGCCAGCAGCCCTTCTGGCAGGGGGCCTGAGACCCAGTACTTC,CASSPSGRGPETQYF
TRBJ2-1,TRBV13,TRBD2,NA,TGTGCCAGCAGCATCGGGACTAGCGGGAGCGATGAGCAGTTCTTC,CASSIGTSGSDEQFF
TRBJ2-2,TRBV25-1,TRBD1,once,TGTGCCAGCATGGCCTCGACAGGGGCGAACGGGGAGCTGTTTTTT,CASMASTGANGELFF
TRBJ2-5,TRBV7-8,NA,NA,TGTGCCAGCAGCTTAGGCAGCCAAGAGACCCAGTACTTC,CASSLGSQETQYF
TRBJ2-3,TRBV7-2,NA,once,TGTGCCAGCAGCTATAAAGATACGCAGTATTTT,CASSYKDTQYF
TRBJ2-5,TRBV29-1,NA,NA,TGCAGCGTTGAGGGGCCCACAACTCAAGAGACCCAGTACTTC,CSVEGPTTQETQYF
TRBJ2-7,TRBV5-1,NA,NA,TGCGCCAGCAGCTTGGCCGCAGGGTTATCCTACGAGCAGTACTTC,CASSLAAGLSYEQYF
TRBJ1-4,TRBV29-1,NA,NA,TGCAGCGCCCGCGGGGGCGTATCTAATGAAAAACTGTTTTTT,CSARGGVSNEKLFF
TRBJ2-7,TRBV29-1,TRBD1,NA,TGCAGCGCAGCAGACAGGGACTACGAGCAGTACTTC,CSAADRDYEQYF
TRBJ2-1,TRBV2,NA,NA,TGTGCCAGCAGTTCACTCGGGGGCCCCTCTGTCAATGAGCAGTTCTTC,CASSSLGGPSVNEQFF
TRBJ1-5,TRBV18,NA,NA,TGTGCCAGCTCACTTAGCAATCAGCCCCAGCATTTT,CASSLSNQPQHF
TRBJ2-7,TRBV19,NA,NA,TGTGCCAGTAGTATGGGACCCAGAGGGGGTTTCTACGAGCAGTACTTC,CASSMGPRGGFYEQYF
TRBJ1-5,TRBV2,NA,once,TGTGCCAGCAGTGGGGCGGTCGCGTCGGGTCAGCCCCAGCATTTT,CASSGAVASGQPQHF
TRBJ1-1,TRBV7-9,NA,NA,TGTGCCAGCAGCTTGACCCTTCCCACTACAGGGCTTAATGAAGCTTTCTTT,CASSLTLPTTGLNEAFF
TRBJ1-3,TRBV20-1,NA,few,TGCAGTGCTCGGGTGGGGAACACCATATATTTT,CSARVGNTIYF
TRBJ2-5,TRBV2,NA,NA,TGTGCCAGCAGTGAACATAACCAAGAGACCCAGTACTTC,CASSEHNQETQYF
TRBJ1-1,TRBV10-2,NA,NA,TGCGCCAGCAGTGAGGTGACAGCCCAAGCTTTCTTT,CASSEVTAQAFF
TRBJ2-2,TRBV4-3,NA,NA,TGCGCCAGCAGCCAAGACTTTCGACTGGTGGCCGGGGAGCTGTTTTTT,CASSQDFRLVAGELFF